Presented here are 18 T cell receptor beta chains from one specimen sequenced in a study of T cells after posttransplantation cyclophosphamide. Sequencing was performed with immunoSEQ multiplex PCR; in TCRdb, only in-frame clones are kept and a portion is missing. The table lists approximately 56,000 clones, around 94% of them singletons. The material sequenced was PBMCs. The receptors come from a woman in her twenties or thirties in good health and a related stem cell transplant donor.

The rearrangement links TRBV30 to TRBJ1-5; TRBD1 aligns across 7 bases. Germline CDR1 is GTSNPN and CDR2 is SVGIG (reference sequence). The CDR3 is 16 amino acids. V shed 1 base, J shed 3 bases, and the junction held 9 bases outside the gene matches. The CDR3 DNA reads TGTGCCTGGAGTGGGGCAGGGGGTTACCTCAATCAGCCCCAGCATTTT. As protein: CAWSGAGGYLNQPQHF.

This clone was recorded only once. The rearrangement joins TRBV25-1 to TRBJ1-1, with D uncertain. Deletions cut 8 bases from V and 3 bases from J, with 13 bases between. This CDR3 contains 13 residues. The germline V gene encodes CDR1 MGHDK and CDR2 SYGVNS. CDR3 nucleotide sequence: TGTGCCAGCTGCGGGGTTGATTACACTGAAGCTTTCTTT. Translating gives CASCGVDYTEAFF.

This chain links TRBV28 with TRBJ1-2; a weak D match, TRBD1 (5 bases). The germline V and J ends were trimmed by 5 bases and 4 bases, with 17 bases remaining between them. Looked up from germline, CDR1 is MDHEN and CDR2 is SYDVKM. CDR3 size: 15 residues. The CDR3 coding sequence is TGTGCCAGCAGTAAGACCGGGGGACCCCTCTATGGCTACACCTTC. Translated, it gives CASSKTGGPLYGYTF.

The V gene is TRBV7-2, the J gene TRBJ2-7; D is perhaps TRBD1 (6 bases). The V end lost 2 bases, the J end lost 6 bases, and 14 bases lay between the germline ends. Germline CDR1 is SGHTA and CDR2 is FQGNSA. The CDR3 extends over 14 amino acids. CDR3 protein: CASSLSLQGGEQYF. The CDR3 nucleotides are TGTGCCAGCAGCTTAAGTCTACAGGGTGGCGAGCAGTACTTC.

The chain carries TRBV29-1 and TRBJ2-3, with TRBD2 matching 16 bases. The CDR3 is 17 residues long. Germline values: CDR1 SQVTM, CDR2 ANQGSEA. Germline trimming cut 4 bases from V and 4 bases from J; bases unmatched to any gene: 8. The CDR3 nucleotides are TGCAGCGTTGGTGGGGGACTAGCGGGGGGGCCCCCAGATACGCAGTATTTT. Protein product: CSVGGGLAGGPPDTQYF.

V gene TRBV2 combines with J gene TRBJ1-5; D unresolved. The CDR3 consists of 15 residues. The V gene lost 2 bases and the J gene lost 6 bases, with 14 bases spanning the gap. The germline CDR1 and CDR2 sequences are SNHLY and FYNNEI. CDR3 sequence reads: CASSESDPVSQPQHF. The CDR3, as DNA: TGTGCCAGCAGTGAATCTGATCCGGTTAGTCAGCCCCAGCATTTT.

This clone appeared a single time. The chain has TRBV7-2 and TRBJ1-1; D is unresolved. The CDR3 runs 13 residues. The germline V gene encodes CDR1 SGHTA and CDR2 FQGNSA. V lost 1 base and J 7 bases, leaving 10 bases between the germline ends. The chain's CDR3 is CASSLEQKFEAFF. In nucleotides, the CDR3 is TGTGCCAGCAGCTTAGAACAGAAGTTTGAAGCTTTCTTT.

This chain joins TRBV7-9 and TRBJ2-5; 9 positions match TRBD1. Germline loops: CDR1 SEHNR, CDR2 FQNEAQ (reference sequence). V dropped 2 bases and J dropped 4; count of bases not matched to a gene: 8. The CDR3 sequence is 16 residues long. In DNA, the CDR3 is TGTGCCAGCAGCTTAACCTCGGGACAGGGTCGAGAGACCCAGTACTTC. Amino acids: CASSLTSGQGRETQYF.

The chain combines TRBV7-9 with TRBJ1-4; 7 bases fit TRBD1. Germline values: CDR1 SEHNR, CDR2 FQNEAQ (reference sequence). The CDR3 extends over 14 amino acids. The V gene end was trimmed by 6 bases and the J gene end by 7 bases; junction bases not matched to a gene: 8. CDR3 nucleotide sequence: TGTGCCAGCAGACCGACAGGGTTGAGTGAAAAACTGTTTTTT. Its protein product is CASRPTGLSEKLFF.

V gene TRBV28 combines with J gene TRBJ1-5, with unresolved D. CDR1 and CDR2 from the germline V gene are MDHEN and SYDVKM. Trimming left V 5 bases short and J 2 bases short, with 16 bases between. This CDR3 has 16 residues. This CDR3 reads CASSPMTTGGNQPQHF. CDR3 DNA sequence: TGTGCCAGCAGTCCCATGACCACCGGGGGCAATCAGCCCCAGCATTTT.

This clone has only one observation. This chain uses TRBV7-9 with TRBJ1-5; D possibly corresponds to TRBD1 (5 bases). This CDR3 contains 13 residues. Trimming pared 1 base from V and 9 bases from J, leaving 10 bases between. Germline V gene data show CDR1 as SEHNR and CDR2 as FQNEAQ (reference sequence). CDR3 protein: CASSLEGRRPQHF. The CDR3 DNA sequence: TGTGCCAGCAGCTTAGAGGGGCGGCGGCCCCAGCATTTT.

The CDR3 region is CASSDHRGTGANVLTF. In nucleotides, the CDR3 is TGTGCCAGCAGTGATCACAGGGGAACGGGGGCCAACGTCCTGACTTTC. V and J are TRBV6-1 and TRBJ2-6, with 7 bases matching TRBD1. Germline assignment: CDR1 MNHNS and CDR2 SASEGT. V lost 3 bases to trimming and J lost 4 bases; unmatched junction nucleotides: 6. The CDR3 contains 16 residues.

This clone appeared once. CDR3: CASSLAGGNGDTQYF. The DNA for the CDR3 is TGCGCCAGCAGCTTGGCAGGGGGCAACGGGGATACGCAGTATTTT. The chain links TRBV5-1 to TRBJ2-3; 8 positions agree with TRBD1. Germline lookup yields CDR1 SGHRS and CDR2 YFSETQ. The CDR3 is 15 residues long. V shed 0 bases, J shed 6 bases, and the junction held 6 bases outside the gene matches.

The V and J genes are TRBV21-1 and TRBJ2-7; the listed D gene, TRBD2, was not tested against the DNA. TRBV21-1 is termed a pseudogene. The CDR3 consists of 18 residues. In DNA, the CDR3 is TGTGCCAGCAGCAGAATAGCGGGGGGGAAACGGATGAGTGGCGAGCAGTACTTC. It encodes CASSRIAGGKRMSGEQYF.

The table lists this clone with a count of one. The rearrangement joins TRBV7-9 to TRBJ2-7; D gene unclear. V was cut by 4 bases and J by 0 bases, with 13 bases left in between. The CDR3 sequence is 15 residues long. Germline values: CDR1 SEHNR, CDR2 FQNEAQ (reference sequence). CDR3 residues: CASSSPRKSSYEQYF. The CDR3, as DNA: TGTGCCAGCAGCTCTCCCAGGAAGAGCTCCTACGAGCAGTACTTC.

This clone appeared a single time. The rearrangement joins TRBV5-5 to TRBJ1-2, with 8 bases identical to TRBD1. With V trimmed by 4 bases and J by 4 bases, 6 bases remained unmatched. The CDR3 consists of 14 residues. CDR1 and CDR2 from the germline V gene are SGHKS and YYEKEE (reference sequence). This CDR3 reads CASSHRTGTYGYTF. The CDR3 DNA sequence: TGTGCCAGCAGCCACAGGACAGGGACCTATGGCTACACCTTC.

The rearrangement uses TRBV6-6 and TRBJ1-6; no definite D call. Germline assignment: CDR1 MNHNY and CDR2 SVGAGI (reference sequence). The CDR3 is made up of 14 amino acids. V was trimmed by 2 bases and J by 7 bases, leaving 9 bases between them. Here the CDR3 reads CASSYRQQNSPLHF. DNA of the CDR3: TGTGCCAGCAGTTACCGCCAACAAAATTCACCCCTCCACTTT.

Only a few counts were recorded for this clone. CDR3 region: CASSSRTATNEKLFF. CDR3 DNA: TGTGCCAGCAGCTCGAGGACAGCAACTAATGAAAAACTGTTTTTT. V and J are TRBV7-2 and TRBJ1-4; D is possibly TRBD1 (6 bases). Germline CDR1 is SGHTA and CDR2 is FQGNSA. The CDR3 totals 15 residues. V was shortened by 4 bases and J by 0 bases, with 9 bases between the two germline ends. Complete variable domain (other parts from reference TRBV7-2 and TRBJ1-4): GAGVSQSPSNKVTEKGKDVELRCDPISGHTALYWYRQSLGQGLEFLIYFQGNSAPDKSGLPSDRFSAERTGGSVSTLTIQRTQQEDSAVYLCASSSRTATNEKLFFGSGTQLSVL.